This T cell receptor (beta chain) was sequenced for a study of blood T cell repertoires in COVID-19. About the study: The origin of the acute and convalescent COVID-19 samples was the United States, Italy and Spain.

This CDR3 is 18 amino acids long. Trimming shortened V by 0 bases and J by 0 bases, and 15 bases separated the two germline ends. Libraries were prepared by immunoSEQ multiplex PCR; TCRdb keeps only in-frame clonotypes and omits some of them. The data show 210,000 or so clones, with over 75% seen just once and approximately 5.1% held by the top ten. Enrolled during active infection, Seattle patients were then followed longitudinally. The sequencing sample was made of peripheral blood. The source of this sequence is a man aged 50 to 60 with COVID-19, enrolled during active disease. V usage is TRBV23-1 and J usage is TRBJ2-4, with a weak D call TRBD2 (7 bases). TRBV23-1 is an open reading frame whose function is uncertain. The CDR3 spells CASSQSRGRVIAKNIQYF. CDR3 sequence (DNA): TGCGCCAGCAGTCAATCAAGGGGGAGGGTTATAGCCAAAAACATTCAGTACTTC.